Below, one TCR beta chain is given with its context. Its cognate antigen has yet to be identified. Base qualities are not at hand, and no much larger clone is one base apart. Whole blood was collected in K2EDTA tubes by collaborating institutions according to the institutions' own protocols. For TCRbeta analysis, collaborators shipped samples in one of three forms: frozen whole blood, isolated PBMCs, or DNA extracted from either of those sample types. The germline V gene (reference sequence) yields SGHNT for CDR1 and YYREEE for CDR2. The CDR3, from cysteine to phenylalanine, totals 15 residues. The read is trimmed to its CDR3 DNA, 45 bases read in frame from base 1. Trimming removed 2 bases from V and 4 bases from J; the gene matches leave 3 bases unexplained. This sample is drawn from a study of blood T cell repertoires in COVID-19 (TCRdb year 2020). Regarding the study in general: Samples covering the acute and convalescent phases of COVID-19 were provided by collaborators in the United States, Italy and Spain. The prospective study material was composed of cDNA or gDNA derived from T cells, B-cell-depleted T cells, or PBMCs. Deeply sampled blood TCRbeta repertoires from subjects exposed to, actively infected with, or recovered from COVID-19 were included in the dataset. The repertoires were released in a freely available public database intended as a resource for research on the immune response to SARS-CoV-2. The samples were drawn from two sources: the first 160 participants of the ongoing ImmuneRACE study, and 1,254 subjects contributed by 6 global collaborators. A de-identified subject ID, COVID-19 status, age in years and sex were almost always included in the sample metadata. Where HLA class I and class II types were available, the types were taken from metadata supplied by the sample provider, not from assay-based typing.

TCRbeta CDR3 regions were amplified from genomic DNA by means of the immunoSEQ Assay, a bias-controlled multiplex PCR. The authors' pipeline ran thus. Within the assay, amplification of reference gene primers was used to estimate how many nucleated cells each sample contained. To quantify the absolute abundance of each unique TCRbeta CDR3 rearrangement, sequence reads were collapsed and filtered. For each sample, productive Simpson clonality was calculated as the square root of Simpson's diversity index across productive rearrangements. TCRdb took over this immuneACCESS table, retaining in-frame rearrangements with V and J assigned. Such tables are incomplete; in checked studies, under half of the missing clones stem from an unresolved V gene, and the remainder is unexplained. Clone size and the V and J calls come from that table; the DNA yielded D and trimming. For this sample there are fewer than 45,000 clones; more than 85% appear just once. The top ten constitute 5% to 7% of the sample.

Points the paper makes about the study in general: The amount of clinical and demographic metadata varied by source and participant and was provided uncurated.

The sample taken for sequencing was peripheral blood. The TCR sequence derives from a human donor in a cohort sampled during active COVID-19. Rearrangement joined TRBV5-4 to TRBJ2-2, with 9 bases aligning to TRBD1. The bases are TGTGCCAGCAGCTTAGGGGGACAGGGCACCGGGGAGCTGTTTTTT. Translated, this is CASSLGGQGTGELFF.